This record concerns one TCR beta chain sequence. The sample comes from a study of blood T cell repertoires in COVID-19. Germline CDR1 reads MDHEN; CDR2 reads SYDVKM. The CDR3 contains 14 residues. Trimming stripped 6 bases from V and 2 bases from J, with 14 bases between. Sequenced by immunoSEQ multiplex PCR; TCRdb stores in-frame clones only, minus some. The sample consists of about 370,000 clones, about 87% of them appearing once. This TCR came from a woman in her thirties with COVID-19, enrolled during active disease. The material sequenced was peripheral blood. The chain combines TRBV28 with TRBJ2-7; D gene ambiguous. The CDR3 is CASSPISSTYEQYF. CDR3 DNA: TGTGCCAGCAGCCCCATCAGTTCAACCTACGAGCAGTACTTC.